The 8 T cell receptor beta chains below were found in one sample sequenced in a study of persistence of HIV-infected CD4 T cells. The libraries were made with immunoSEQ version 4 in survey mode. The assay was immunoSEQ multiplex PCR, and TCRdb's table has in-frame clones only and misses some. The sample carries under 15,000 clones, over 60% recorded once. Lysates of CMV-infected fibroblasts at approximately 10 ug/mL stimulated these cells. Sorting of responding CD4+ T cells relied on upregulated CD40 ligand together with CD69. Their antigens remain unidentified. The source was CD4+ T cells sorted from PBMCs after approximately 20-hour stimulation, collected from a patient who received antiretroviral therapy. The receptors were sampled from an adult man with HIV who was CMV-seropositive.

This clone came up a few times. This rearrangement joins TRBV29-1 to TRBJ1-2; a weak D match, TRBD1 (5 bases). The germline gives CDR1 SQVTM, CDR2 ANQGSEA. V gave up 8 bases and J gave up 0 bases, with 13 bases separating them. The CDR3 covers 13 residues. The CDR3 DNA sequence: TGCAGCCACGCCGGGGACTCTAACTATGGCTACACCTTC. Its protein product is CSHAGDSNYGYTF.

This sequence joins TRBV7-8 and TRBJ1-5; no clear D gene. Looked up from germline, CDR1 is SGHVS and CDR2 is FQNEAQ. V was clipped by 1 base and J by 0 bases, with 10 bases between them. The CDR3 length is 16 residues. CDR3 sequence reads: CASSLDGSFSNQPQHF. The DNA for the CDR3 is TGTGCCAGCAGCTTAGACGGGAGTTTTAGCAATCAGCCCCAGCATTTT.

The rearrangement joins TRBV19 to TRBJ1-3; D is unresolved. Germline CDR1 is LNHDA and CDR2 is SQIVND (reference sequence). The CDR3 contains 12 residues. The V end was cut by 7 bases, the J end by 4 bases, with 8 bases between. CDR3 residues: CASTSDGNTIYF. CDR3 in DNA: TGTGCCAGTACCTCTGACGGAAACACCATATATTTT.

This clone was seen only a few times. The gene calls are TRBV11-1 and TRBJ1-6; tentatively, D is TRBD1 (6 bases). V was shortened by 1 base and J by 7 bases, with 11 bases between the two germline ends. Per the germline V gene, CDR1 is SGHAT and CDR2 is FQDESV (reference sequence). CDR3 size: 15 residues. The DNA of the CDR3 is TGTGCCAGCAGCTTAGATACAGGGATGAATTCACCCCTCCACTTT. Translation: CASSLDTGMNSPLHF.

The V call is TRBV12-5, the J call TRBJ1-6; D perhaps matches TRBD1 (5 bases). CDR1 is LGHNT, CDR2 FRNRAP, per germline. Trimming left V 7 bases short and J 8 bases short, with 12 bases between. The CDR3 is made up of 13 amino acids. CDR3 sequence reads: CASEGAGDSPLHF. CDR3 sequence (DNA): TGTGCTAGTGAAGGGGCAGGAGATTCACCCCTCCACTTT.

J is TRBJ2-3 and V is TRBV7-8, with D possibly being TRBD2 (7 bases). Trimming removed 5 bases from V and 2 bases from J, with 23 bases in between. CDR1 is SGHVS and CDR2 is FQNEAQ in the germline V gene. CDR3 length equals 18 residues. The CDR3 reads CASSPNRRGGGNTDTQYF. CDR3 coding DNA: TGTGCCAGCAGCCCGAACAGGAGAGGGGGGGGAAACACAGATACGCAGTATTTT.

The chain is built from TRBV5-3 and TRBJ2-3; TRBD2 aligns across 9 bases. Being an ORF, TRBV5-3 has a function that is uncertain. The junction had 7 bases not matched to a gene; V was cut back by 4 bases and J by 1 base. The CDR3 totals 16 residues. CDR3 region: CARSLLAGRRTDTQYF. The CDR3 DNA follows: TGTGCCAGAAGCCTTCTAGCGGGGAGACGCACAGATACGCAGTATTTT.

V and J are TRBV15 and TRBJ1-1; D not certain. V shed 0 bases and J shed 3 bases, with 11 bases lying between them. This CDR3 is 15 amino acids long. CDR1 is LNHNV, CDR2 YYDKDF, per germline (reference sequence). In DNA form, the CDR3 reads TGTGCCACCAGCAGAGAAACATCAGGCGACACTGAAGCTTTCTTT. It specifies CATSRETSGDTEAFF. Full variable domain (outside the CDR3, taken from reference TRBV15 and TRBJ1-1): DAMVIQNPRYQVTQFGKPVTLSCSQTLNHNVMYWYQQKSSQAPKLLFHYYDKDFNNEADTPDNFQSRRPNTSFCFLDIRSPGLGDTAMYLCATSRETSGDTEAFFGQGTRLTVV.